Each of the 13 T cell receptor beta chains below was sequenced from the same sample in a study of neurological immune-mediated disorders. TCRdb called the 5' RACE reads again in MiXCR, with one record for every CDR3 protein. The repertoire holds approximately 50,000 distinct CDR3 sequences, with less than 4% as singletons. The specimen was PBMCs. The receptors shown here come from a man aged 55 to 70 with multiple sclerosis.

This clonotype was counted ten times or more. This chain joins TRBV10-3 and TRBJ2-1, with 9 bases lining up with TRBD2. This CDR3 is 11 amino acids long. The germline CDR1 and CDR2 sequences are ENHRY and SYGVKD. V shed 10 bases, J shed 6 bases, and the junction held 1 base outside the gene matches. The CDR3 nucleotides are TGTGCCAGTAGCGGGGGCAATGAGCAGTTCTTC. Translated: CASSGGNEQFF.

This clonotype appeared a few times. This sequence joins TRBV4-1 and TRBJ1-5; D gene unclear. The CDR3 has 15 amino acids. Germline V lookup: CDR1 MGHRA, CDR2 YSYEKL. V was pared by 0 bases and J by 3 bases, with 9 bases between. Here the CDR3 DNA reads TGCGCCAGCAGCCAAGATAAACCTCTCAATCAGCCCCAGCATTTT. Translated: CASSQDKPLNQPQHF.

This clonotype was picked up many times. V and J are TRBV5-1 and TRBJ2-7; D not certain. CDR3 length equals 14 residues. The V gene's germline CDR1 is SGHRS and CDR2 YFSETQ. V shed 4 bases and J shed 0 bases, with 11 bases lying between them. CDR3 protein: CASSPDSPSYEQYF. The CDR3 DNA is TGCGCCAGCAGCCCCGATAGTCCCTCCTACGAGCAGTACTTC.

This clonotype was seen many times. CDR3 nucleotides: TGCGCCACCAAAATGCCGGACAGGGGAGAGACCCAGTACTTC. As protein: CATKMPDRGETQYF. The rearrangement joins TRBV10-2 to TRBJ2-5; 9 bases fit TRBD1. There are 14 residues in the CDR3. Germline V gene lookup returns CDR1 WSHSY and CDR2 SAAADI. The ends lost 10 bases at V and 4 bases at J; junction bases unmatched: 10.

This clonotype showed up many times. In nucleotides, the CDR3 is TGTGCCAGCAGCACGAAAGGGACTAGCGGGGGGGCCCTCTCCTACAATGAGCAGTTCTTC. This codes for CASSTKGTSGGALSYNEQFF. The rearrangement joins TRBV12-3 or TRBV12-4 to TRBJ2-1; 16 bases agree with TRBD2. The V gene end was trimmed by 6 bases and the J gene end by 0 bases; junction bases not matched to a gene: 11. The CDR3 is made up of 20 amino acids.

The V call is TRBV29-1, the J call TRBJ2-3; D remains ambiguous. The CDR3 covers 12 residues. CDR1 is SQVTM and CDR2 is ANQGSEA in the germline V gene. V gave up 7 bases and J gave up 1 base, with 9 bases separating them. The CDR3 sequence is CSGHKGTDTQYF. CDR3 DNA: TGCAGCGGGCATAAGGGCACAGATACGCAGTATTTT.

This clonotype was counted many times. V and J are TRBV5-1 and TRBJ2-6; D possibly corresponds to TRBD2 (5 bases). Germline loops: CDR1 SGHRS, CDR2 YFSETQ. This CDR3 comprises 16 residues. The V end was cut by 4 bases, the J end by 2 bases, with 13 bases between. The CDR3 region is CASSPKSTTGANVLTF. CDR3 sequence (DNA): TGCGCCAGCAGCCCGAAGTCGACTACTGGGGCCAACGTCCTGACTTTC.

This clonotype came up many times. The rearrangement links TRBV10-3 to TRBJ1-2; D unclear. Looked up from germline, CDR1 is ENHRY and CDR2 is SYGVKD. V lost 8 bases, J lost 2 bases, and 15 bases lay in between. The CDR3 covers 14 residues. The DNA for the CDR3 is TGTGCCATCCGCTCAGAGAGATCCAACTATGGCTACACCTTC. Its protein is CAIRSERSNYGYTF.

The gene calls are TRBV18 and TRBJ2-3; 7 nucleotides align to TRBD1. Germline values: CDR1 KGHSH, CDR2 LQKENI. This CDR3 has 14 residues. The J segment lost 5 bases and the V segment lost 6 bases, leaving 8 bases of the junction unmatched. The chain's CDR3 is CASSSPGQRDTQYF. DNA of the CDR3: TGTGCCAGCTCCTCACCGGGACAGAGAGATACGCAGTATTTT.

This clonotype was seen ten or more times. The chain links TRBV20-1 to TRBJ2-2, with 10 bases fitting TRBD2. V gave up 0 bases and J gave up 7 bases; unmatched junction bases: 8. The CDR3 covers 16 residues. CDR1 and CDR2 (germline): DFQATT, SNEGSKA (reference sequence). The CDR3 region is CSARESGTSGVGELFF. CDR3 in DNA: TGCAGTGCTAGAGAGAGCGGAACTAGCGGGGTCGGGGAGCTGTTTTTT.

The sample holds many counts of this clonotype. CDR3 coding DNA: TGTGCCAGCAGCCGGGCGGGGAACCACCTGGGAGAAAAACTGTTTTTT. This translates into CASSRAGNHLGEKLFF. The chain is built from TRBV7-9 and TRBJ1-4; D call uncertain. Germline V gives CDR1 SEHNR, CDR2 FQNEAQ (reference sequence). The V and J ends lost 5 bases and 8 bases respectively, with 21 bases between them. This CDR3 spans 16 amino acids. The full variable domain, in which reference TRBV7-9 and TRBJ1-4 provide the parts outside the CDR3, is DTGVSQNPRHKITKRGQNVTFRCDPISEHNRLYWYRQTLGQGPEFLTYFQNEAQLEKSRLLSDRFSAERPKGSFSTLEIQRTEQGDSAMYLCASSRAGNHLGEKLFFGSGTQLSVL.

This clonotype showed up many times. The gene calls are TRBV5-1 and TRBJ1-1; 11 positions agree with TRBD1. This CDR3 contains 17 residues. Germline trimming cut 0 bases from V and 6 bases from J; bases unmatched to any gene: 10. Germline V gene data show CDR1 as SGHRS and CDR2 as YFSETQ. The CDR3: CASSLEGQGGWGSEAFF. Written as DNA, the CDR3 is TGCGCCAGCAGCTTGGAGGGACAGGGGGGCTGGGGCTCTGAAGCTTTCTTT.

The V and J genes are TRBV20-1 and TRBJ2-5, with D hard to call. The CDR3 extends over 16 amino acids. CDR1 and CDR2 (germline): DFQATT, SNEGSKA (reference sequence). V lost 0 bases and J lost 5, with 19 bases in between. CDR3 DNA: TGCAGTGCTAGAGATCCCGACACTCTTCAAAGGGAGACCCAGTACTTC. Translated, it gives CSARDPDTLQRETQYF.